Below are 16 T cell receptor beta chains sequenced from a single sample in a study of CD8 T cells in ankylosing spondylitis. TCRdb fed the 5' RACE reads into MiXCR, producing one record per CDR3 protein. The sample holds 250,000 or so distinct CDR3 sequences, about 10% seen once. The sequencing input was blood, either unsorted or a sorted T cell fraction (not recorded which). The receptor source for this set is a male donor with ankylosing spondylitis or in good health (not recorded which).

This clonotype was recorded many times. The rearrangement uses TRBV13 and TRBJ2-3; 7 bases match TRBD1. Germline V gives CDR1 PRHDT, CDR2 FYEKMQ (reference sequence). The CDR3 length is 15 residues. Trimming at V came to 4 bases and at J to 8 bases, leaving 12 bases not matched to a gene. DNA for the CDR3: TGTGCCAGCAGCTCCCGACAGGGACCGGGTGGTACGCAGTATTTT. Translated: CASSSRQGPGGTQYF.

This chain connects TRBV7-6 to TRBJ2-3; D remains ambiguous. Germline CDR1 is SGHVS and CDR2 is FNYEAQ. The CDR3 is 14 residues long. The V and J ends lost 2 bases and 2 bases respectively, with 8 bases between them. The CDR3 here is CASSLSRDTDTQYF. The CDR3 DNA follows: TGTGCCAGCAGCTTATCTAGGGACACAGATACGCAGTATTTT.

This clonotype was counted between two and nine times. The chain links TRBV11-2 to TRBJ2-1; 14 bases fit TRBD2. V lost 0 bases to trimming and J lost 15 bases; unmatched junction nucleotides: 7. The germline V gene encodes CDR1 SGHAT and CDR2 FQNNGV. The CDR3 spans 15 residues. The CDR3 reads CASSLETSGGAMLFF. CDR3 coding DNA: TGTGCCAGCAGCTTAGAGACTAGCGGGGGGGCCATGTTGTTCTTC.

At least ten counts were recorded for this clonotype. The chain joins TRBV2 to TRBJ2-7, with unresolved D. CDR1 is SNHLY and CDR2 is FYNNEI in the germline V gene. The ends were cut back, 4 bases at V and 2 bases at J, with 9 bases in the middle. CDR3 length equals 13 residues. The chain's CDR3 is CASSAVIAYEQYF. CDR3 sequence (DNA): TGTGCCAGCAGTGCTGTCATAGCCTACGAGCAGTACTTC.

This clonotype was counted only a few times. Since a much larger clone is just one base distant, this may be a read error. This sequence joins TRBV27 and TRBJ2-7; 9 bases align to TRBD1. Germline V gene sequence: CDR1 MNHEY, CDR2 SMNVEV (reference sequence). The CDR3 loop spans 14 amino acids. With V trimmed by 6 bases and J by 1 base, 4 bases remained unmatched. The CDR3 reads CASSHGTGSYEQYF. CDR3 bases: TGTGCCAGCAGCCACGGGACAGGGTCCTACGAGCAGTACTTC.

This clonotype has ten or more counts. Here the CDR3 DNA reads TGCAGTGCTAGAGAACTAGCGGGAGGGCCGACAGATACGCAGTATTTT. Amino acids: CSARELAGGPTDTQYF. The chain employs TRBV20-1 and TRBJ2-3, with 13 bases that match TRBD2. Germline assignment: CDR1 DFQATT and CDR2 SNEGSKA (reference sequence). The CDR3 length is 16 residues. After removal of 0 bases from V and 3 bases from J, the junction contained 3 bases not matched to a gene.

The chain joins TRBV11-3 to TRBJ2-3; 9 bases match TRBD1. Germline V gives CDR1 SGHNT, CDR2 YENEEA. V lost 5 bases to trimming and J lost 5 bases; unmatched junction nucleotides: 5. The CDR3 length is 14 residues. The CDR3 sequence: CASSARTGEDTQYF. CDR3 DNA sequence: TGTGCCAGCAGCGCGAGGACAGGGGAAGATACGCAGTATTTT.

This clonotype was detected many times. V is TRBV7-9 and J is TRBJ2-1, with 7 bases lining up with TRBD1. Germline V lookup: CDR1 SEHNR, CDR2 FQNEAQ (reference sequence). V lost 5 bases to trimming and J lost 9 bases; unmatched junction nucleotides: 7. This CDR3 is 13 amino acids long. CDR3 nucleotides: TGTGCCAGCAGCATCGACAGGGCCGGTGAGCAGTTCTTC. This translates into CASSIDRAGEQFF.

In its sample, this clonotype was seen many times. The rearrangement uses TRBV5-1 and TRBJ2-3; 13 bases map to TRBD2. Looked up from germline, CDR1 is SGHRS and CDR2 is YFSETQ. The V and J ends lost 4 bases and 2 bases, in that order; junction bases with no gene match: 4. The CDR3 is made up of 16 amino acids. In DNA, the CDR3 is TGCGCCAGCAGCACTGGGACTAGCGGGAACACAGATACGCAGTATTTT. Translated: CASSTGTSGNTDTQYF. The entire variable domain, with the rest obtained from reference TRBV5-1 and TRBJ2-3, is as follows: KAGVTQTPRYLIKTRGQQVTLSCSPISGHRSVSWYQQTPGQGLQFLFEYFSETQRNKGNFPGRFSGRQFSNSRSEMNVSTLELGDSALYLCASSTGTSGNTDTQYFGPGTRLTVL.

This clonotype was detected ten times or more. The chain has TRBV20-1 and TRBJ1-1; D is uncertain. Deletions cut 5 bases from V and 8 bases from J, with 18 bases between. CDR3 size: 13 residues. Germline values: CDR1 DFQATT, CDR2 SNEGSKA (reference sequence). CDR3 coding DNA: TGCAGTGCTGCGGCTTCGGGGAGGGCGGAAGCTTTCTTT. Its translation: CSAAASGRAEAFF.

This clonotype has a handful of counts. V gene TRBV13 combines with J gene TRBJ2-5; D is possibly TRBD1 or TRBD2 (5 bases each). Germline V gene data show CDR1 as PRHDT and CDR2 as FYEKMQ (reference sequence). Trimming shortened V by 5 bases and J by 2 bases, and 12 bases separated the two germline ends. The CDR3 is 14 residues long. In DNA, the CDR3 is TGTGCCAGCAGCCTCGGGACGGAGCAAGAGACCCAGTACTTC. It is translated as CASSLGTEQETQYF.

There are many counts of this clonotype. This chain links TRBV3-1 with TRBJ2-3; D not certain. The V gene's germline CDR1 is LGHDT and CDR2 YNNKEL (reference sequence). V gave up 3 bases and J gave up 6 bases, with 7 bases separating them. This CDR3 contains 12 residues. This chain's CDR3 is CASSHFPDTQYF. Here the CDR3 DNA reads TGTGCCAGCAGCCACTTCCCCGATACGCAGTATTTT.

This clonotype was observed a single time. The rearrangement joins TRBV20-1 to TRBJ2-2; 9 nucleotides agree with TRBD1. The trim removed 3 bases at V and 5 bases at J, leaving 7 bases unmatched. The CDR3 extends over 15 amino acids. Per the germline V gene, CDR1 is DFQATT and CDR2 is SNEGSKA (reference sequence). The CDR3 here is CSASAGTGRTGELFF. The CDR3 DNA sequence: TGCAGTGCTAGTGCCGGGACAGGGCGGACCGGGGAGCTGTTTTTT.

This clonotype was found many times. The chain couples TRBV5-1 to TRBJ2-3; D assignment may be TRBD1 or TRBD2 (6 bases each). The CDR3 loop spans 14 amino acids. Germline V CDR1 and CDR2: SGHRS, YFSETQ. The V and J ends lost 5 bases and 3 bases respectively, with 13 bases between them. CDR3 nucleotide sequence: TGCGCCAGCAGTTCGACAGGAGGGACAGATACGCAGTATTTT. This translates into CASSSTGGTDTQYF.

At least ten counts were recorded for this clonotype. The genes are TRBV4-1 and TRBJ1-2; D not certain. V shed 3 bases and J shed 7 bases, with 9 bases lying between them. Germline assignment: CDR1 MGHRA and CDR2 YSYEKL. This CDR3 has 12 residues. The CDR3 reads CASSHETPGYTF. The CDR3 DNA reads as TGCGCCAGCAGCCATGAGACGCCTGGCTACACCTTC.

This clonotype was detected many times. As DNA, the CDR3 is TGTGCCAGCAGCCTTACCGGGACGCAAACCCTCGAGCAGTACTTC. This encodes CASSLTGTQTLEQYF. This chain links TRBV13 with TRBJ2-7, with D perhaps given as TRBD1 or TRBD2 (5 bases each). The CDR3 has 15 amino acids. With 5 bases removed from V and 6 bases from J, the gap between germline ends came to 20 bases. The V gene's germline CDR1 is PRHDT and CDR2 FYEKMQ (reference sequence).